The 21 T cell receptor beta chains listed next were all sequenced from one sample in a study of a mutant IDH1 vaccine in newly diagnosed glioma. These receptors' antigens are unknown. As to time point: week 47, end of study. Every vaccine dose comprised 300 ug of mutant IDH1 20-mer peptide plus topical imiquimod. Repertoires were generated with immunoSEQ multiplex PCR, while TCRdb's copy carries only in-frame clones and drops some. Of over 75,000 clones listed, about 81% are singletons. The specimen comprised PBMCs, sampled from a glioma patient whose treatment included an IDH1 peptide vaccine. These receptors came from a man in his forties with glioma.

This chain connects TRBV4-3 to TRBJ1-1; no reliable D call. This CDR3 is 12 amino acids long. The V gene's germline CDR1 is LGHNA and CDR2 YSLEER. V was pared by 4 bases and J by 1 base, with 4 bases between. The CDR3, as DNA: TGCGCCAGCAGCCGAGGGAACACTGAAGCTTTCTTT. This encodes CASSRGNTEAFF.

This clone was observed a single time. The CDR3 nucleotides read TGCGCCAGCAGCCCGAAAGGTGGGGGAGGCTCGGAGACCCAGTACTTC. Amino acid sequence: CASSPKGGGGSETQYF. The chain carries TRBV4-3 and TRBJ2-5; weak D call: TRBD2 (6 bases). The CDR3 covers 16 residues. In germline, CDR1 is LGHNA, CDR2 YSLEER. V was shortened by 4 bases and J by 5 bases, with 20 bases between the two germline ends.

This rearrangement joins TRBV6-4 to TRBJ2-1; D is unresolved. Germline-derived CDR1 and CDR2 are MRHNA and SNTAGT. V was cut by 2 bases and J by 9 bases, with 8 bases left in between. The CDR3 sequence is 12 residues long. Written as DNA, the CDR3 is TGTGCCAGCAGTGACACCTGGGGTGAGCAGTTCTTC. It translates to CASSDTWGEQFF.

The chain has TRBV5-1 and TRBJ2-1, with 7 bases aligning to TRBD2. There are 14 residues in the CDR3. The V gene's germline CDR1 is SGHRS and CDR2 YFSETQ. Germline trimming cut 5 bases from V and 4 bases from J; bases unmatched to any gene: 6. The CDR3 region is CASREGGPYNEQFF. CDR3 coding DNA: TGCGCCAGCAGAGAGGGAGGGCCGTACAATGAGCAGTTCTTC.

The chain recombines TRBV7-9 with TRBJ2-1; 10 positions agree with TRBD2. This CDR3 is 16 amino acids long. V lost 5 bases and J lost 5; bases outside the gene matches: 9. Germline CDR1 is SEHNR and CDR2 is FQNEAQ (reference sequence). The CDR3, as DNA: TGTGCCAGCAGCCCCGCGGGAGCGGGAGGGCACAATGAGCAGTTCTTC. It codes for CASSPAGAGGHNEQFF.

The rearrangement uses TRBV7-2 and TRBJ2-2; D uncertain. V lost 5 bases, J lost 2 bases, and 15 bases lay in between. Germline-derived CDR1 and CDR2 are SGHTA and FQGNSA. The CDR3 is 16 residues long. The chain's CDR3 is CASSPRWQANTGELFF. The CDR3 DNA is TGTGCCAGCAGCCCCAGGTGGCAGGCCAACACCGGGGAGCTGTTTTTT. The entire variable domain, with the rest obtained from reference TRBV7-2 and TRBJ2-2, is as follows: GAGVSQSPSNKVTEKGKDVELRCDPISGHTALYWYRQSLGQGLEFLIYFQGNSAPDKSGLPSDRFSAERTGGSVSTLTIQRTQQEDSAVYLCASSPRWQANTGELFFGEGSRLTVL.

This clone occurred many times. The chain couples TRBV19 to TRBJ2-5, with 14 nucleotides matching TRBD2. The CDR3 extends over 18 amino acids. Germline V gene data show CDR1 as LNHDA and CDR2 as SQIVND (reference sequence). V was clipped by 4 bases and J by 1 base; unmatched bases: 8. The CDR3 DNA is TGTGCCAGTAGTAAAGGACTAGCGGGGGGCAGAAGCCAAGAGACCCAGTACTTC. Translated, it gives CASSKGLAGGRSQETQYF.

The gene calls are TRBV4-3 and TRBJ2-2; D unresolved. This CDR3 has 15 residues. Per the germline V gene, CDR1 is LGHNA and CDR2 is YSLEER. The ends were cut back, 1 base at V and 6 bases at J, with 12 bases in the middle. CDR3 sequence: CASSQGRLGAGELFF. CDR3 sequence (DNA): TGCGCCAGCAGCCAAGGAAGGCTCGGAGCCGGGGAGCTGTTTTTT.

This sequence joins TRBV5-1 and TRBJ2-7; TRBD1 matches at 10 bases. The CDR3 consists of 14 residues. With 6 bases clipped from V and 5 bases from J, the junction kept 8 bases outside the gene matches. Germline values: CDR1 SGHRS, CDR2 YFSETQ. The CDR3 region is CASTFLGQGDEQYF. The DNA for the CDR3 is TGCGCCAGCACTTTTCTCGGACAGGGGGACGAGCAGTACTTC.

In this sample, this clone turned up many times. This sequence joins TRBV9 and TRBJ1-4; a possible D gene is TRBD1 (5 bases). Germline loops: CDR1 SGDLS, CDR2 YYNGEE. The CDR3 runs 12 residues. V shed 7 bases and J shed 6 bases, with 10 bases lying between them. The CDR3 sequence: CASSRGDEKLFF. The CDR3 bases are TGTGCCAGCTCCAGAGGGGATGAAAAACTGTTTTTT. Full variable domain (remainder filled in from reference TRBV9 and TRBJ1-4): DSGVTQTPKHLITATGQRVTLRCSPRSGDLSVYWYQQSLDQGLQFLIQYYNGEERAKGNILERFSAQQFPDLHSELNLSSLELGDSALYFCASSRGDEKLFFGSGTQLSVL.

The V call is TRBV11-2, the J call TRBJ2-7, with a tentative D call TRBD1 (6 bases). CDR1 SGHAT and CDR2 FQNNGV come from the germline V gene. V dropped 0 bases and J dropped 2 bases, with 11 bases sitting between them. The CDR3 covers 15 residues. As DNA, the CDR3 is TGTGCCAGCAGCTTAGATCGGGGACACCCCTACGAGCAGTACTTC. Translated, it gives CASSLDRGHPYEQYF.

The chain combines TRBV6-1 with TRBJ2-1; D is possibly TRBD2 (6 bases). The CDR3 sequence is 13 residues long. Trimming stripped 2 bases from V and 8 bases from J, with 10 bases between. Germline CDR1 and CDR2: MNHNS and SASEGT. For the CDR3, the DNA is TGTGCCAGCAGTGAACAGTGGGGGGATGAGCAGTTCTTC. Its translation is CASSEQWGDEQFF.

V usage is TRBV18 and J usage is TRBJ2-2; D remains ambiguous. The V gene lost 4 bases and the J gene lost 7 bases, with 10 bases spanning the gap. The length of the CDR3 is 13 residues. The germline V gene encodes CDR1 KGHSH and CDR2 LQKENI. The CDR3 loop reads CASSQSWGGELFF. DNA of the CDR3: TGTGCCAGCTCACAATCGTGGGGCGGGGAGCTGTTTTTT.

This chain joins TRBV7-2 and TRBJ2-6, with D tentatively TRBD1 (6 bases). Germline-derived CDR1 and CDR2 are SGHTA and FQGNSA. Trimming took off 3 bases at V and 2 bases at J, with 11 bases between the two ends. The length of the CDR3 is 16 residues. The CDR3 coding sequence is TGTGCCAGCAGCTTCAGCTCAGGGGCTGGGGCCAACGTCCTGACTTTC. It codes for CASSFSSGAGANVLTF.

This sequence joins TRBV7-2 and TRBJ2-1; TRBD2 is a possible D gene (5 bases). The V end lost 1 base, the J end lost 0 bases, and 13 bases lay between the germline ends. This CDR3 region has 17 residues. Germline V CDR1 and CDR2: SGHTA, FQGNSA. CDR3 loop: CASSLGPERSSYNEQFF. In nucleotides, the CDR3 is TGTGCCAGCAGCTTAGGCCCCGAGCGGAGCTCCTACAATGAGCAGTTCTTC.

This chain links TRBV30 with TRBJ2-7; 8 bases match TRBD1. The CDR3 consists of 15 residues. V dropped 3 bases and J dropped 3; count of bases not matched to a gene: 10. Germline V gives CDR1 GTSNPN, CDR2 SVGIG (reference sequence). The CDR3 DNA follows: TGTGCCTGGAGCGCCGGGACAGGTAGTAGCTACGAGCAGTACTTC. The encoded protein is CAWSAGTGSSYEQYF.

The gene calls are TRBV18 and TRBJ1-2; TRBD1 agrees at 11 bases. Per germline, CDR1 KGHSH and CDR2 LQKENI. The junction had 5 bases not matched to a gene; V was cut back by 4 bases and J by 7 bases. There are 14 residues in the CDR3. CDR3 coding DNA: TGTGCCAGCTCACTGGACAGGGGGCTGTCTGGCTACACCTTC. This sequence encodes CASSLDRGLSGYTF.

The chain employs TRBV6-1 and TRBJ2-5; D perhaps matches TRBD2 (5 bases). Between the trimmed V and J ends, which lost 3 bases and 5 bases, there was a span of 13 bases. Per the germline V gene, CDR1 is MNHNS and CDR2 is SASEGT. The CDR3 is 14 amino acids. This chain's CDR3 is CASSDPPRGETQYF. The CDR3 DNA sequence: TGTGCCAGCAGTGACCCACCCCGGGGTGAGACCCAGTACTTC.

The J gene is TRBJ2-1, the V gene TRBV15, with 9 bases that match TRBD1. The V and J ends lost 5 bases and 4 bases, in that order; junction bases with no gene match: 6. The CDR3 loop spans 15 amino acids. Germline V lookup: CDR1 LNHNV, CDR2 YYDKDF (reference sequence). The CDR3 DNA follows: TGTGCCACCAGCCGGGGGACAGGGATTTACAATGAGCAGTTCTTC. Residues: CATSRGTGIYNEQFF.

CDR3 residues: CASSQAASSSGANVLTF. The CDR3 nucleotides read TGCGCCAGCAGCCAAGCCGCTAGCAGCTCTGGGGCCAACGTCCTGACTTTC. The chain has TRBV4-3 and TRBJ2-6, with a tentative D call TRBD2 (5 bases). V lost 1 base to trimming and J lost 0 bases, with 10 bases between them. The V gene's germline CDR1 is LGHNA and CDR2 YSLEER. This CDR3 contains 17 residues.

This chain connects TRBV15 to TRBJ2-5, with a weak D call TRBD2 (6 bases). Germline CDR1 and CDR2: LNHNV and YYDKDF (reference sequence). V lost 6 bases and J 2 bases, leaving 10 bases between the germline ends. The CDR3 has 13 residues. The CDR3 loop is CATRKGTQETQYF. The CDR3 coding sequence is TGTGCCACCAGGAAGGGGACTCAAGAGACCCAGTACTTC.